This T cell receptor beta chain was identified during a study of post-analysis software for immune sequencing data (dated by TCRdb to between 2014 and 2017). In the study overall: Disease courses on record covered relapsing-remitting, secondary progressive and progressive-relapsing multiple sclerosis, though some patients had no subtype annotation. The patient repertoires were compared against 10 to 12 previously published healthy control repertoires obtained from donors aged about 6 to 25 years. A subset of samples was prepared in parallel using single-end sample barcoding, then pooled and co-amplified after Illumina adapter ligation.

To demonstrate the VDJtools post-analysis software, the study profiled TCR beta repertoires from the peripheral blood of 13 young patients with multiple sclerosis. The multiple sclerosis patients were children and adolescents ranging in age from roughly 6 to 15 years. With regard to this clonotype: The target of this receptor is not known. No base qualities exist here, and no much larger clone lies one base off it.

The germline V end is reduced by 4 bases and the J end by 3 bases; junction bases left unmatched: 8. Including cysteine and phenylalanine, the CDR3 has 16 amino acids. Kept here is only the CDR3 DNA, which spans 48 bases and is read in frame from base 1. Library creation used PCR. Sequenced using an Illumina HiSeq 2500. To reduce PCR and sequencing biases, unique molecular identifiers were incorporated into the TCR beta cDNA libraries. Approximately 500,000 cDNA molecules were obtained per 1 to 10 million input T cells, so each molecule approximated one T cell. The same protocol used for the earlier healthy control dataset was applied to prepare and sequence the patient libraries. Within a given batch, samples were prepared together, multiplexed and sequenced on the same HiSeq lane. On the authors' methods: MIGEC handled the raw barcoded reads, throwing out single-read molecular identifier groups before consensus assembly and CDR3 extraction. VDJtools was used for post-analysis of the clonotype tables, and diversity was normalized by down-sampling every dataset to the size of the smallest sample. To correct batch-related cross-sample contamination, repertoire overlap clustering matched CDR3 amino acid sequences but not nucleotide sequences. TCRdb reran the public reads through fastp at Q25 and MiXCR, keeping productive beta chains. Entries that share a CDR3 protein sequence are merged under the most common genes and DNA. Here the V and J calls rest on TCRdb's processing, not on the authors' analysis. This sample is represented by 650,000 to 900,000 distinct CDR3 sequences; roughly 50% of them were singletons. In total, the top ten clones hold 4.9% of the sample.

Overall study outcomes, separate from this receptor: When samples were clustered directly using the F measure, samples prepared in the same batch co-clustered strongly, which prompted a batch-effect correction. The control group was slightly older than the multiple sclerosis patient group. Patients showed significantly higher frequencies than controls for a handful of TRBV segments, among them TRBV5-6, TRBV5-1 and TRBV20-1. Significantly lower normalized Chao1 diversity was found in multiple sclerosis patients than in controls, suggesting substantial peripheral T-cell clonal expansion.

The source of this sequence is a girl between 5 and 17 years old with multiple sclerosis. The sequenced material came from blood. The rearrangement joined TRBV23-1 to TRBJ2-4; 8 central bases correspond to TRBD1. TRBV23-1 is an open reading frame whose function is uncertain. The nucleotide sequence reads TGCGCCAGCAGTCTGGACAGGGCTCGTTTCAAAAACATTCAGTACTTC. Its translation is CASSLDRARFKNIQYF.